What follows are 25 T cell receptor beta chains derived from one specimen sequenced in a study of vaccination effects on CD4 cells after COVID-19 (dated by TCRdb to the early 2020s). Library creation used the immunoSEQ multiplex PCR assay. In TCRdb, the immuneACCESS table is reduced to in-frame sequences with V and J assigned. These tables do not hold every clone; where another copy was compared, an unresolved V gene accounts for under half, and the others remain unexplained. The sample table holds 73,000 or so clones, of which around 79% were seen once. In total, the top ten clones hold under 12% of the sample. In the ViraFEST assay, PBMC were stimulated with viral peptide pools, and antigen-specific CD4+ T cell clonotypes were then identified by expansion using TCR sequencing. After more than 9 days of culture, CD4+ T cells were isolated with the EasySep CD4+ T cell isolation kit. Healthy vaccine recipients had no prior SARS-CoV-2 infection, confirmed by negative nucleocapsid antibodies before and after vaccination.

No antigen has been identified for these receptors. The source was CD4+ T cells from PBMCs cultured with SARS-CoV-2 spike peptides, collected before COVID-19 vaccination. The sample's cell subset or site label is to be understood as: SARS-CoV-2 spike overlapping peptide pool stimulation. The receptors shown here come from a human donor who received a COVID-19 vaccine.

The CDR3, as DNA: TGCGCCAGCAGCCAGGACGGTAATAGCAATCAGCCCCAGCATTTT. Its translation is CASSQDGNSNQPQHF. The chain employs TRBV5-1 and TRBJ1-5; no clear D. The germline V gene encodes CDR1 SGHRS and CDR2 YFSETQ. With 4 bases removed from V and 0 bases from J, the gap between germline ends came to 11 bases. The CDR3 extends over 15 amino acids.

This chain joins TRBV3-1 (or the pseudogene TRBV3-2) and TRBJ2-6, with D possibly matching TRBD2 (5 bases). The V end lost 1 base, the J end lost 1 base, and 8 bases lay between the germline ends. The CDR3 is made up of 16 amino acids. The germline V gene encodes CDR1 LGHDT and CDR2 YNNKEL (reference sequence). The CDR3: CASSQAPGSGANVLTF. The DNA of the CDR3 is TGTGCCAGCAGCCAAGCCCCGGGATCTGGGGCCAACGTCCTGACTTTC.

This chain connects TRBV19 to TRBJ1-2; D not certain. Trimming stripped 0 bases from V and 5 bases from J, with 10 bases between. This CDR3 contains 14 residues. Germline CDR1 and CDR2: LNHDA and SQIVND (reference sequence). In DNA, the CDR3 is TGTGCCAGTAGTATAGATCAACGGAAGTATGGCTACACCTTC. Translation: CASSIDQRKYGYTF.

The chain is built from TRBV7-2 and TRBJ2-3; 8 bases fit TRBD1. This CDR3 spans 13 amino acids. The junction had 3 bases not matched to a gene; V was cut back by 5 bases and J by 5 bases. Germline V CDR1 and CDR2: SGHTA, FQGNSA. The CDR3 bases are TGTGCCAGCAGCACCGGACAGGGAGATACGCAGTATTTT. It codes for CASSTGQGDTQYF.

The chain has TRBV5-6 and TRBJ1-2; 8 bases match TRBD1. J was trimmed by 3 bases and V by 4 bases; bases with no gene match: 11. The germline CDR1 and CDR2 sequences are SGHDT and YYEEEE. This CDR3 has 16 amino acids. CDR3 in DNA: TGTGCCAGCAGCCCCCGGGCGGGACAGGCTTACTATGGCTACACCTTC. This sequence encodes CASSPRAGQAYYGYTF.

This chain links TRBV6-6 with TRBJ2-2; 14 nucleotides align to TRBD2. V gave up 5 bases and J gave up 4 bases; unmatched junction bases: 3. Germline loops: CDR1 MNHNY, CDR2 SVGAGI (reference sequence). The CDR3 spans 16 residues. The CDR3 DNA follows: TGTGCCAGCAGTCGAGGACTAGCGGGGGGCACCGGGGAGCTGTTTTTT. Amino acid sequence: CASSRGLAGGTGELFF.

V is TRBV18 and J is TRBJ2-5; D not certain. V was cut by 1 base and J by 5 bases, with 14 bases left in between. CDR3 length equals 15 residues. The germline V gene has CDR1 KGHSH and CDR2 LQKENI. The CDR3 here is CASSPQSGYEETQYF. CDR3 DNA sequence: TGTGCCAGCTCACCACAGTCGGGTTACGAGGAGACCCAGTACTTC.

This clone was seen a handful of times. The chain combines TRBV2 with TRBJ1-1, with D possibly being TRBD1 (5 bases). The germline V gene has CDR1 SNHLY and CDR2 FYNNEI. V lost 4 bases and J 3 bases, leaving 15 bases between the germline ends. The CDR3 length is 15 residues. The CDR3 nucleotides are TGTGCCAGCAGTGTCCAGGGTCTCCGTTACACTGAAGCTTTCTTT. This encodes CASSVQGLRYTEAFF.

This chain connects TRBV2 to TRBJ2-3; no reliable D call. V was clipped by 8 bases and J by 6 bases, with 15 bases between them. Germline V gene sequence: CDR1 SNHLY, CDR2 FYNNEI. The CDR3 length is 13 residues. CDR3 residues: CASGQVPPDTQYF. For the CDR3, the DNA is TGTGCCAGCGGGCAGGTCCCCCCCGATACGCAGTATTTT. Looking up the rest from reference TRBV2 and TRBJ2-3 gives the full variable domain: EPEVTQTPSHQVTQMGQEVILRCVPISNHLYFYWYRQILGQKVEFLVSFYNNEISEKSEIFDDQFSVERPDGSNFTLKIRSTKLEDSAMYFCASGQVPPDTQYFGPGTRLTVL.

This clone appeared once. The genes are TRBV7-9 and TRBJ2-7, with 9 nucleotides matching TRBD1. This CDR3 is 14 amino acids long. The germline gives CDR1 SEHNR, CDR2 FQNEAQ (reference sequence). The V and J ends lost 4 bases and 5 bases, in that order; junction bases with no gene match: 6. CDR3 DNA sequence: TGTGCCAGCAGCTCCGGGACAGGGTATAACGAGCAGTACGTC. Translation: CASSSGTGYNEQYV.

The chain is built from TRBV4-1 and TRBJ1-4, with 8 positions matching TRBD1. CDR3 length equals 15 residues. J lost 8 bases, V lost 4 bases, and 9 bases had no gene match. Germline CDR1 MGHRA, CDR2 YSYEKL. The CDR3 region has the DNA TGCGCCAGCAGCCCAACAGGGGGATCTGAAGAAAAACTGTTTTTT. This encodes CASSPTGGSEEKLFF.

This chain uses TRBV24-1 with TRBJ2-6; 12 nucleotides align to TRBD1. The CDR3 runs 19 residues. Trimming removed 7 bases from V and 2 bases from J; junction bases left unmatched: 11. The germline CDR1 and CDR2 sequences are KGHDR and SFDVKD. The DNA for the CDR3 is TGTGCCACCAGGCCGGGACAGGGGGCCCGAATGGCTGGGGCCAACGTCCTGACTTTC. Protein sequence: CATRPGQGARMAGANVLTF.

This chain uses TRBV15 with TRBJ1-5, with a possible D match to TRBD1 (6 bases). The CDR3 spans 15 residues. The V end was cut by 3 bases, the J end by 4 bases, with 13 bases between. Germline CDR1 is LNHNV and CDR2 is YYDKDF (reference sequence). The CDR3 protein is CATSSTGTINQPQHF. CDR3 coding DNA: TGTGCCACCAGCAGTACCGGGACAATAAATCAGCCCCAGCATTTT. Full variable domain (remainder filled in from reference TRBV15 and TRBJ1-5): DAMVIQNPRYQVTQFGKPVTLSCSQTLNHNVMYWYQQKSSQAPKLLFHYYDKDFNNEADTPDNFQSRRPNTSFCFLDIRSPGLGDTAMYLCATSSTGTINQPQHFGDGTRLSIL.

This clone was seen only a few times. The chain carries TRBV5-1 and TRBJ1-1, with D unclear. Trimming left V 0 bases short and J 5 bases short, with 11 bases between. Germline CDR1 reads SGHRS; CDR2 reads YFSETQ. CDR3 size: 14 residues. In DNA form, the CDR3 reads TGCGCCAGCAGCTTGGACGGCAGAGGAACTGAAGCTTTCTTT. Translation: CASSLDGRGTEAFF. Using reference TRBV5-1 and TRBJ1-1 for the parts outside the CDR3, the full variable domain is KAGVTQTPRYLIKTRGQQVTLSCSPISGHRSVSWYQQTPGQGLQFLFEYFSETQRNKGNFPGRFSGRQFSNSRSEMNVSTLELGDSALYLCASSLDGRGTEAFFGQGTRLTVV.

This chain uses TRBV6-5 with TRBJ1-1, with a tentative D call TRBD1 (5 bases). V was clipped by 9 bases and J by 1 base, with 18 bases between them. Germline assignment: CDR1 MNHEY and CDR2 SVGAGI. This CDR3 spans 15 amino acids. The CDR3 coding sequence is TGTGCCAGGCACCGGGACCGCTACAAGAACACTGAAGCTTTCTTT. Its protein product is CARHRDRYKNTEAFF.

The V and J genes are TRBV27 and TRBJ2-7; perhaps D is TRBD1 or TRBD2 (6 bases each). V shed 8 bases and J shed 0 bases, with 20 bases lying between them. The CDR3 extends over 16 amino acids. The germline V gene encodes CDR1 MNHEY and CDR2 SMNVEV (reference sequence). The CDR3 spells CASSGWGRGLSYEQYV. CDR3 in DNA: TGTGCCAGCTCGGGGTGGGGGCGGGGCCTCTCCTACGAGCAGTACGTC.

This rearrangement joins TRBV2 to TRBJ2-1; the D is unclear. Germline loops: CDR1 SNHLY, CDR2 FYNNEI. Trimming removed 2 bases from V and 3 bases from J, with 11 bases in between. This CDR3 has 15 residues. The CDR3 DNA follows: TGTGCCAGCAGTGAAAGGGAAAAGGGCTACAATGAGCAGTTCTTC. Translation: CASSEREKGYNEQFF.

J is TRBJ2-1 and V is TRBV2; 7 positions match TRBD2. CDR3 size: 12 residues. V lost 11 bases to trimming and J lost 3 bases; unmatched junction nucleotides: 4. Germline CDR1 and CDR2: SNHLY and FYNNEI. CDR3 DNA sequence: TGTGCCGGCCGGGACTACTACAATGAGCAGTTCTTC. Encoded protein: CAGRDYYNEQFF.

The genes are TRBV4-1 and TRBJ2-1; 11 nucleotides line up with TRBD2. Trimming at V came to 5 bases and at J to 4 bases, leaving 10 bases not matched to a gene. CDR1 is MGHRA and CDR2 is YSYEKL in the germline V gene. There are 17 residues in the CDR3. The CDR3 region is CASSWQPGLAVYNEQFF. In DNA, the CDR3 is TGCGCCAGCAGCTGGCAACCGGGACTAGCGGTTTACAATGAGCAGTTCTTC.

J is TRBJ2-5 and V is TRBV5-1; 7 nucleotides align to TRBD1. This CDR3 is built from 14 residues. After removal of 2 bases from V and 2 bases from J, the junction contained 3 bases not matched to a gene. Per the germline V gene, CDR1 is SGHRS and CDR2 is YFSETQ. The CDR3 reads CASSFGTVQETQYF. CDR3 DNA: TGCGCCAGCAGCTTTGGGACAGTACAAGAGACCCAGTACTTC.

This rearrangement joins TRBV4-3 to TRBJ2-4; maybe TRBD1 (6 bases). The CDR3 has 20 residues. V lost 1 base and J 3 bases, leaving 25 bases between the germline ends. Germline V gene lookup returns CDR1 LGHNA and CDR2 YSLEER. The CDR3, as DNA: TGCGCCAGCAGCCAAGGATCCAGGGGCCCTCTTGGGGTTGGCAAAAACATTCAGTACTTC. This codes for CASSQGSRGPLGVGKNIQYF.

The chain has TRBV18 and TRBJ1-1; no definite D call. Trimming took 8 bases from V and 1 from J, leaving 11 bases between them. CDR1 and CDR2 from the germline V gene are KGHSH and LQKENI. The CDR3 runs to 13 residues. The chain's CDR3 is CASRIWGNTEAFF. CDR3 sequence (DNA): TGTGCCAGCCGTATCTGGGGGAACACTGAAGCTTTCTTT. Full variable domain (rest looked up from reference TRBV18 and TRBJ1-1): NAGVMQNPRHLVRRRGQEARLRCSPMKGHSHVYWYRQLPEEGLKFMVYLQKENIIDESGMPKERFSAEFPKEGPSILRIQQVVRGDSAAYFCASRIWGNTEAFFGQGTRLTVV.

The chain employs TRBV6-5 and TRBJ2-7; TRBD1 matches 8 bases. This CDR3 is 12 amino acids long. J lost 3 bases, V lost 6 bases, and 1 base had no gene match. From germline, CDR1 is MNHEY and CDR2 SVGAGI. CDR3 residues: CASRDRVYEQYV. For the CDR3, the DNA is TGTGCCAGCAGGGACAGGGTCTACGAGCAGTACGTC.

The V call is TRBV19, the J call TRBJ2-3; D is possibly TRBD1 or TRBD2 (5 bases each). Looked up from germline, CDR1 is LNHDA and CDR2 is SQIVND (reference sequence). CDR3 length: 16 residues. With 6 bases removed from V and 6 bases from J, the gap between germline ends came to 22 bases. CDR3 coding DNA: TGTGCCAGTAGGATCTCCCTGGGACGGGGCAGGGATACGCAGTATTTT. Translating gives CASRISLGRGRDTQYF.

The gene calls are TRBV21-1 and TRBJ1-2. TRBV21-1 is listed as a pseudogene. This CDR3 comprises 14 residues. The CDR3: CASARGVSGNGYTF. The CDR3 coding sequence is TGTGCCAGCGCCCGCGGTGTCTCGGGAAATGGCTACACCTTC.